Presented here are 26 T cell receptor beta chains from one specimen sequenced in a study of Graves' ophthalmopathy and Graves' hyperthyroidism. TCR beta CDR3 amplification used RNA transcripts. The workflow started with a first-round RT-PCR run with HTBI primers and then moved on to a second-round multiplex PCR. Each CDR3 protein is one row after TCRdb ran MiXCR on the multiplex PCR reads. The table lists fewer than 650,000 distinct CDR3 sequences, 20% to 25% of them singletons. Sequencing was performed on peripheral blood. These receptors all come from a woman under 30 with stable Graves' hyperthyroidism. Some clones in this sample may be carry-over from other donors' samples.

This clonotype has ten or more counts. The CDR3, as DNA: TGCGCCAGCAGTGGGGAAACTGAAGCTTTCTTT. It encodes CASSGETEAFF. The chain is built from TRBV5-1 and TRBJ1-1, with D hard to call. The CDR3 totals 11 residues. The ends were cut back, 5 bases at V and 5 bases at J, with 7 bases in the middle. CDR1 SGHRS and CDR2 YFSETQ come from the germline V gene.

This clonotype has ten or more counts. The rearrangement links TRBV6-1 to TRBJ2-7, with TRBD2 identical over 7 bases. J gave up 2 bases and V 4 bases, and 11 bases lay outside the gene matches. Germline lookup yields CDR1 MNHNS and CDR2 SASEGT. This CDR3 has 16 amino acids. CDR3 amino acids: CASSAGDYYQTYEQYF. The CDR3 region has the DNA TGTGCCAGCAGTGCGGGGGACTACTACCAAACCTACGAGCAGTACTTC.

This clonotype showed up many times. This sequence joins TRBV30 and TRBJ1-3; no clear D gene. V lost 1 base and J 1 base, leaving 8 bases between the germline ends. This CDR3 comprises 14 residues. Germline assignment: CDR1 GTSNPN and CDR2 SVGIG (reference sequence). CDR3 DNA: TGTGCCTGGAGTGAGGAAAGATCTGGAAACACCATATATTTT. Amino acids: CAWSEERSGNTIYF.

The chain couples TRBV6-1 to TRBJ1-5; the D gene is possibly TRBD1 (6 bases). This CDR3 region has 14 residues. V was trimmed by 3 bases and J by 4 bases, leaving 10 bases between them. Germline-derived CDR1 and CDR2 are MNHNS and SASEGT. CDR3 region: CASSDRDTNQPQHF. CDR3 sequence (DNA): TGTGCCAGCAGTGACCGGGACACAAATCAGCCCCAGCATTTT.

This clonotype came up many times. This chain links TRBV6-5 with TRBJ1-3; unclear D gene. Germline CDR1 is MNHEY and CDR2 is SVGAGI. V lost 6 bases and J lost 1, with 10 bases in between. The length of the CDR3 is 14 residues. CDR3 in amino acids: CASSLHRSGNTIYF. The CDR3 DNA reads as TGTGCCAGCAGCCTACACCGATCTGGAAACACCATATATTTT.

This clonotype was seen at least ten times. This chain connects TRBV28 to TRBJ1-5; D might be TRBD1 (5 bases). Trimming stripped 7 bases from V and 7 bases from J, with 11 bases between. This CDR3 has 12 amino acids. Germline V gives CDR1 MDHEN, CDR2 SYDVKM. The CDR3 here is CASTIGDQPQHF. CDR3 DNA: TGTGCCAGCACGATAGGGGACCAGCCCCAGCATTTT.

V usage is TRBV7-3 and J usage is TRBJ2-5, with 8 bases fitting TRBD2. The germline CDR1 and CDR2 sequences are SGHTA and FQGTGA. The CDR3 sequence is 15 residues long. V was pared by 5 bases and J by 5 bases, with 10 bases of the junction left unmatched. CDR3 amino acids: CASSPQAGAAETQYF. DNA of the CDR3: TGTGCCAGCAGCCCCCAAGCGGGGGCAGCGGAGACCCAGTACTTC.

The chain employs TRBV6-1 and TRBJ2-7, with D perhaps given as TRBD1 or TRBD2 (5 bases each). Trimming cost V 9 bases and J 0 bases, with 15 bases left between them. Germline-derived CDR1 and CDR2 are MNHNS and SASEGT. The CDR3 is 14 amino acids. This CDR3 is CASNWDESSYEQYF. CDR3 bases: TGTGCCAGTAACTGGGACGAGAGCTCCTACGAGCAGTACTTC.

This clonotype was seen once. V gene TRBV2 combines with J gene TRBJ2-7; the D is unclear. Per the germline V gene, CDR1 is SNHLY and CDR2 is FYNNEI. V was trimmed by 7 bases and J by 5 bases, leaving 6 bases between them. CDR3 length: 10 amino acids. The CDR3 DNA is TGTGCCAGCAAGATGGACGAGCAGTACTTC. Translating it yields CASKMDEQYF.

This chain uses TRBV6-9 with TRBJ2-7; weak D call: TRBD1 (6 bases). The CDR3 has 13 amino acids. CDR1 is MNHGY and CDR2 is SVAAGI in the germline V gene. Trimming stripped 5 bases from V and 4 bases from J, with 12 bases between. The CDR3 DNA reads as TGTGCCAGCAGTCGAACAGGGTTTTACGAGCAGTACTTC. It translates to CASSRTGFYEQYF.

The chain has TRBV9 and TRBJ1-1, with 10 bases fitting TRBD1. The CDR3 is made up of 15 amino acids. Germline V gives CDR1 SGDLS, CDR2 YYNGEE. The trim removed 3 bases at V and 2 bases at J, leaving 4 bases unmatched. The CDR3 DNA reads TGTGCCAGCAGCGCCGGACAGGGGGTAAACACTGAAGCTTTCTTT. Translating gives CASSAGQGVNTEAFF.

This clonotype was seen a handful of times. The genes are TRBV13 and TRBJ2-5; the D gene is possibly TRBD1 (6 bases). Trimming removed 5 bases from V and 2 bases from J, with 15 bases in between. Germline V CDR1 and CDR2: PRHDT, FYEKMQ (reference sequence). CDR3 length: 15 residues. Here the CDR3 DNA reads TGTGCCAGCAGCCACGGGCAGGGGCCTCAAGAGACCCAGTACTTC. Translation gives CASSHGQGPQETQYF.

This clonotype was recorded at least ten times. The gene calls are TRBV7-9 and TRBJ1-1; tentatively, D is TRBD1 (5 bases). The length of the CDR3 is 13 residues. Trimming cost V 5 bases and J 3 bases, with 10 bases left between them. Germline assignment: CDR1 SEHNR and CDR2 FQNEAQ (reference sequence). CDR3 protein: CASSEGHYTEAFF. The CDR3, as DNA: TGTGCCAGCAGCGAAGGACATTACACTGAAGCTTTCTTT.

This clonotype occurred many times. V and J are TRBV29-1 and TRBJ2-5; no definite D call. The CDR3 spans 12 residues. Germline CDR1 is SQVTM and CDR2 is ANQGSEA. V was shortened by 4 bases and J by 1 base, with 7 bases between the two germline ends. As DNA, the CDR3 is TGCAGCGTTGCAGACTTCCAAGAGACCCAGTACTTC. This sequence encodes CSVADFQETQYF.

The chain recombines TRBV6-5 with TRBJ2-7, with 12 bases lining up with TRBD1. Germline V gene lookup returns CDR1 MNHEY and CDR2 SVGAGI. The CDR3 has 15 amino acids. Trimming at V came to 5 bases and at J to 7 bases, leaving 9 bases not matched to a gene. The CDR3 nucleotides read TGTGCCAGCAGTATAACCGGGACAGGGGGCTTAGAGCAGTACTTC. Residues: CASSITGTGGLEQYF.

J is TRBJ1-2 and V is TRBV27, with D unclear. CDR1 is MNHEY, CDR2 SMNVEV, per germline (reference sequence). The CDR3 covers 12 residues. The V end was cut by 1 base, the J end by 8 bases, with 8 bases between. Here the CDR3 DNA reads TGTGCCAGCAGTTTATATGGCGAAGGCTACACCTTC. The encoded protein is CASSLYGEGYTF.

The chain employs TRBV6-2 or TRBV6-3 and TRBJ2-7; 12 bases align to TRBD1. The germline gives CDR1 MNHEY, CDR2 SVGEGT. V was pared by 5 bases and J by 3 bases, with 11 bases of the junction left unmatched. The CDR3 contains 17 residues. CDR3 sequence: CASSRPGTGGSGYEQYF. The CDR3 nucleotides are TGTGCCAGCAGTCGTCCCGGGACAGGGGGCAGCGGCTACGAGCAGTACTTC.

This clonotype was seen more than once but under ten times. The V call is TRBV5-6, the J call TRBJ1-5; D is undetermined. Trimming removed 2 bases at V and 0 bases at J, with 9 bases between. CDR3 length: 15 amino acids. The V gene's germline CDR1 is SGHDT and CDR2 YYEEEE. CDR3 coding DNA: TGTGCCAGCAGCTTCTCCGGGGTTAGCAATCAGCCCCAGCATTTT. It encodes CASSFSGVSNQPQHF.

This clonotype turned up a few times. The gene calls are TRBV27 and TRBJ2-5; D is ambiguous. With 7 bases removed from V and 1 base from J, the gap between germline ends came to 10 bases. CDR1 and CDR2 from the germline V gene are MNHEY and SMNVEV (reference sequence). CDR3 length equals 13 residues. In DNA form, the CDR3 reads TGTGCCAGCAAGGGTAGCCCCCAAGAGACCCAGTACTTC. It encodes CASKGSPQETQYF.

The chain joins TRBV6-1 to TRBJ1-1; unclear D gene. The germline CDR1 and CDR2 sequences are MNHNS and SASEGT. The CDR3 runs to 14 residues. The V end was cut by 10 bases, the J end by 1 base, with 16 bases between. CDR3 loop: CAMLVAARNTEAFF. In DNA form, the CDR3 reads TGTGCCATGCTCGTTGCGGCAAGGAACACTGAAGCTTTCTTT.

This clonotype was detected many times. The chain has TRBV5-1 and TRBJ2-7; 10 bases agree with TRBD1. The germline gives CDR1 SGHRS, CDR2 YFSETQ. This CDR3 is 16 amino acids long. V dropped 4 bases and J dropped 2; count of bases not matched to a gene: 9. Here the CDR3 reads CASSISGTGVPYEQYF. In DNA form, the CDR3 reads TGCGCCAGCAGCATCTCCGGGACAGGGGTTCCCTACGAGCAGTACTTC.

J is TRBJ2-5 and V is TRBV6-1; a weak D match, TRBD1 (5 bases). Germline loops: CDR1 MNHNS, CDR2 SASEGT. This CDR3 contains 18 residues. V was shortened by 0 bases and J by 3 bases, with 20 bases between the two germline ends. The CDR3 DNA follows: TGTGCCAGCAGTGAAGCGGTGGGCAGGGAAGGGTTAAAAGAGACCCAGTACTTC. This codes for CASSEAVGREGLKETQYF.

The chain uses TRBV10-2 and TRBJ2-5; no definite D call. The CDR3 is 12 amino acids. The germline V gene has CDR1 WSHSY and CDR2 SAAADI. V shed 6 bases and J shed 4 bases, with 9 bases lying between them. In nucleotides, the CDR3 is TGCGCCAGCAGGTACAGAACAGAGACCCAGTACTTC. Protein: CASRYRTETQYF.

This clonotype was detected ten times or more. This rearrangement joins TRBV12-3 or TRBV12-4 to TRBJ1-6, with TRBD1 identical over 7 bases. V was clipped by 7 bases and J by 5 bases; unmatched bases: 5. CDR3 length: 14 residues. CDR3 residues: CASKIGTDNSPLHF. In DNA, the CDR3 is TGTGCCAGCAAGATTGGGACAGATAATTCACCCCTCCACTTT.

This clonotype was seen a few times. Possible read error: a much larger clone is one base away. V gene TRBV6-2 or TRBV6-3 combines with J gene TRBJ2-2; no reliable D call. The V gene's germline CDR1 is MNHEY and CDR2 SVGEGT. The V end was cut by 2 bases, the J end by 8 bases, with 15 bases between. The CDR3 extends over 15 amino acids. CDR3 sequence: CASSYVLLAPGELFF. Written as DNA, the CDR3 is TGTGCCAGCAGTTACGTATTGCTCGCACCTGGGGAGCTGTTTTTT.

This rearrangement joins TRBV24-1 to TRBJ2-3, with TRBD2 identical over 8 bases. CDR1 KGHDR and CDR2 SFDVKD come from the germline V gene. V lost 9 bases to trimming and J lost 2 bases; unmatched junction nucleotides: 3. CDR3 size: 13 residues. The CDR3 DNA sequence: TGTGCCACCGCGGGGGGATCCACAGATACGCAGTATTTT. Translation gives CATAGGSTDTQYF.